The source of this T cell receptor (beta chain) is a study of prognosis after radiotherapy for stage I lung cancer. Study-wide results and limits: Patients' TRBV and TRBJ gene usage reportedly differed by presence or absence of metastases.

Germline V gene lookup returns CDR1 LGHDT and CDR2 YNNKEL (reference sequence). V was clipped by 4 bases and J by 4 bases; unmatched bases: 2. The CDR3 is 13 amino acids. CDR3 of TCR beta was amplified from genomic DNA via a two-round multiplex PCR. First-round PCR, the initial amplification, used primers specific to each TRBV and TRBJ gene. TCRdb called the multiplex PCR reads again in MiXCR, with one record for every CDR3 protein. This table holds approximately 30,000 distinct CDR3 sequences, around 43% found once. The sample holds many counts of this clonotype. The antigen is undetermined. This chain uses TRBV3-1 with TRBJ2-7, with TRBD2 matching over 9 bases. This receptor was identified in a donor aged 50 or older with non-small cell lung cancer. This material consisted of PBMCs, taken before or after stereotactic body radiation therapy (not recorded which). The CDR3 DNA sequence: TGTGCCAGCAGCCGGACTAGCGAGTACGAGCAGTACTTC. It codes for CASSRTSEYEQYF.